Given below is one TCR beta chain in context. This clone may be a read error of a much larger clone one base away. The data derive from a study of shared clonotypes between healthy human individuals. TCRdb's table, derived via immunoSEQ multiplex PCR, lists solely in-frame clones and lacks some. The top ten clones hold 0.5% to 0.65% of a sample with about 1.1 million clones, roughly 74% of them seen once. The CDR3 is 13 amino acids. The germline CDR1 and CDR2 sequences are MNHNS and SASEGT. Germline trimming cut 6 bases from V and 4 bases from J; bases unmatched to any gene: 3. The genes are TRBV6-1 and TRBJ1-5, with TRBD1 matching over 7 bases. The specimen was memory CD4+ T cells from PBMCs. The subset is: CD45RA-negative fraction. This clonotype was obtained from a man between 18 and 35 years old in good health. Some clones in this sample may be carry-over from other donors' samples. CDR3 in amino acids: CASSAGQNQPQHF. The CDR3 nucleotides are TGTGCCAGCAGCGCGGGACAGAATCAGCCCCAGCATTTT.